What follows are 27 T cell receptor beta chains derived from one specimen sequenced in a study of blood T cell repertoires in COVID-19. TCRdb's table, derived via immunoSEQ multiplex PCR, lists solely in-frame clones and lacks some. The sample gives nearly 350,000 clones, around 91% of which show up once; 2.5% to 4% is in the top ten. The sample consisted of peripheral blood. The receptors originated from a woman between 18 and 29 years old who had recovered from COVID-19.

The genes are TRBV10-1 and TRBJ2-7; TRBD2 matches at 10 bases. V trimming: 10 bases; J trimming: 0 bases; junction bases outside the gene matches: 6. Germline values: CDR1 WNHNN, CDR2 SYGVQD (reference sequence). The CDR3 covers 14 residues. The CDR3 region is CANPGTSDSYEQYV. CDR3 in DNA: TGCGCCAACCCCGGGACTAGCGACTCCTACGAGCAGTACGTC.

The genes are TRBV5-8 and TRBJ2-2; a weak D match, TRBD1 (6 bases). The CDR3 loop spans 16 amino acids. Germline-derived CDR1 and CDR2 are SGHTS and YDEGEE. Between the trimmed V and J ends, which lost 4 bases and 2 bases, there was a span of 15 bases. The CDR3 DNA reads as TGTGCCAGCAGCCACCTTGACAGGTTAAACACCGGGGAGCTGTTTTTT. This sequence encodes CASSHLDRLNTGELFF.

V is TRBV5-6 and J is TRBJ1-5; D ambiguous. CDR1 SGHDT and CDR2 YYEEEE come from the germline V gene. This CDR3 region has 15 residues. The ends were cut back, 0 bases at V and 2 bases at J, with 9 bases in the middle. CDR3 sequence: CASSLAGRGNQPQHF. The CDR3 DNA reads as TGTGCCAGCAGCTTGGCCGGGAGGGGCAATCAGCCCCAGCATTTT.

The genes are TRBV13 and TRBJ2-1; D call uncertain. The ends were cut back, 0 bases at V and 0 bases at J, with 3 bases in the middle. The CDR3 loop spans 14 amino acids. Looked up from germline, CDR1 is PRHDT and CDR2 is FYEKMQ (reference sequence). CDR3 in DNA: TGTGCCAGCAGCTTAGGACTCTCCTACAATGAGCAGTTCTTC. Translation gives CASSLGLSYNEQFF.

The rearrangement links TRBV20-1 to TRBJ1-3; a possible D gene is TRBD1 (5 bases). Trimming removed 6 bases from V and 4 bases from J, with 7 bases in between. This CDR3 is 11 amino acids long. The germline CDR1 and CDR2 sequences are DFQATT and SNEGSKA (reference sequence). CDR3 nucleotides: TGCAGTGCACAGGTCGGAAACACCATATATTTT. This translates into CSAQVGNTIYF.

This chain uses TRBV2 with TRBJ2-3; TRBD2 matches 7 bases. CDR3 length equals 14 residues. Trimming took 5 bases from V and 3 from J; bases not matched to a gene: 5. Per the germline V gene, CDR1 is SNHLY and CDR2 is FYNNEI. The CDR3 DNA follows: TGTGCCAGCAGTAGCGGGGTCGGGACAGATACGCAGTATTTT. Translating it yields CASSSGVGTDTQYF.

The genes are TRBV25-1 and TRBJ1-1, with 7 bases identical to TRBD1. V shed 4 bases and J 5 bases; nucleotides not matched to a gene: 4. The CDR3 has 13 residues. Germline V gives CDR1 MGHDK, CDR2 SYGVNS. The chain's CDR3 is CASSVPGGTEAFF. The DNA for the CDR3 is TGTGCCAGCAGTGTACCAGGGGGGACTGAAGCTTTCTTT.

This clone was seen just once. The V call is TRBV30, the J call TRBJ2-1, with 14 bases fitting TRBD2. Per the germline V gene, CDR1 is GTSNPN and CDR2 is SVGIG (reference sequence). The CDR3 loop spans 13 amino acids. The V and J ends lost 8 bases and 9 bases, in that order; junction bases with no gene match: 6. CDR3: CASKTSGGVEQFF. The CDR3 bases are TGTGCCAGCAAGACTAGCGGGGGGGTTGAGCAGTTCTTC.

The V gene is TRBV7-2, the J gene TRBJ2-3, with D possibly being TRBD1 (6 bases). The ends were cut back, 1 base at V and 2 bases at J, with 16 bases in the middle. The CDR3 loop spans 17 amino acids. Per germline, CDR1 SGHTA and CDR2 FQGNSA. CDR3 in amino acids: CASSLGQGTRYTDTQYF. The CDR3 bases are TGTGCCAGCAGCTTAGGTCAGGGGACACGTTACACAGATACGCAGTATTTT. Full variable domain (rest looked up from reference TRBV7-2 and TRBJ2-3): GAGVSQSPSNKVTEKGKDVELRCDPISGHTALYWYRQSLGQGLEFLIYFQGNSAPDKSGLPSDRFSAERTGGSVSTLTIQRTQQEDSAVYLCASSLGQGTRYTDTQYFGPGTRLTVL.

This rearrangement joins TRBV7-2 to TRBJ1-2; 8 nucleotides match TRBD1. The V gene end was trimmed by 4 bases and the J gene end by 4 bases; junction bases not matched to a gene: 8. There are 15 residues in the CDR3. Germline V gives CDR1 SGHTA, CDR2 FQGNSA. The CDR3, as DNA: TGTGCCAGCAGCTCTACCAGGGGGCCTGGCTATGGCTACACCTTC. Amino acid sequence: CASSSTRGPGYGYTF.

The chain recombines TRBV25-1 with TRBJ2-1, with a weak D call TRBD1 (6 bases). Germline V gives CDR1 MGHDK, CDR2 SYGVNS. The CDR3 contains 12 residues. V dropped 5 bases and J dropped 15 bases, with 17 bases sitting between them. CDR3 sequence (DNA): TGTGCCAGCAGTCTCCCCCGGCAGGGGCTGTTCTTC. Its protein is CASSLPRQGLFF.

The V gene is TRBV6-2 or TRBV6-3, the J gene TRBJ2-5; 7 bases map to TRBD2. The junction had 14 bases not matched to a gene; V was cut back by 2 bases and J by 2 bases. Germline V lookup: CDR1 MNHEY, CDR2 SVGEGT. The CDR3 is 18 amino acids. The CDR3 reads CASSYGLGSRSVQETQYF. CDR3 bases: TGTGCCAGCAGTTACGGACTAGGGTCCCGCTCTGTACAAGAGACCCAGTACTTC.

The rearrangement joins TRBV6-1 to TRBJ1-5, with D perhaps matching TRBD1 (5 bases). In germline, CDR1 is MNHNS, CDR2 SASEGT. Trimming pared 2 bases from V and 3 bases from J, leaving 11 bases between. This CDR3 contains 15 residues. The CDR3 nucleotides are TGTGCCAGCAGTGAATCGGGACTTCTCAATCAGCCCCAGCATTTT. This codes for CASSESGLLNQPQHF.

This clone was seen only a few times. The gene calls are TRBV7-9 and TRBJ2-1, with a weak D call TRBD2 (5 bases). CDR3 length: 16 amino acids. V was trimmed by 5 bases and J by 0 bases, leaving 14 bases between them. The germline V gene encodes CDR1 SEHNR and CDR2 FQNEAQ (reference sequence). DNA of the CDR3: TGTGCCAGCAGCATGGACTCGGCGAGCTCCTACAATGAGCAGTTCTTC. Its protein product is CASSMDSASSYNEQFF. Combining the CDR3 with reference TRBV7-9 and TRBJ2-1 gives the whole variable domain DTGVSQNPRHKITKRGQNVTFRCDPISEHNRLYWYRQTLGQGPEFLTYFQNEAQLEKSRLLSDRFSAERPKGSFSTLEIQRTEQGDSAMYLCASSMDSASSYNEQFFGPGTRLTVL.

The chain recombines TRBV5-6 with TRBJ1-1, with D possibly TRBD1 on 5 matching bases. The germline V and J ends were trimmed by 0 bases and 4 bases, with 16 bases remaining between them. The CDR3 loop spans 16 amino acids. The germline V gene has CDR1 SGHDT and CDR2 YYEEEE. Here the CDR3 reads CASSLGSGLRGTEAFF. CDR3 nucleotides: TGTGCCAGCAGCTTGGGGTCAGGGTTAAGGGGCACTGAAGCTTTCTTT.

A single count supports this clone. The chain joins TRBV2 to TRBJ2-1; D gene uncertain. This CDR3 is built from 15 residues. Per the germline V gene, CDR1 is SNHLY and CDR2 is FYNNEI. The V end lost 8 bases, the J end lost 0 bases, and 14 bases lay between the germline ends. In DNA form, the CDR3 reads TGTGCCAGCGGCGGCCGGTGGAGCTCCTACAATGAGCAGTTCTTC. Translating gives CASGGRWSSYNEQFF.

As to this clone: At the DNA level, this CDR3 is encoded by other sequences in the same sample as well. The DNA of the CDR3 is TGTGCCAGCTCACCACCAGCCGGGACTAGCGGGAGTGTTGAGCAGTTCTTC. Translated: CASSPPAGTSGSVEQFF. The gene calls are TRBV18 and TRBJ2-1; 14 bases line up with TRBD2. This CDR3 has 17 amino acids. V shed 0 bases, J shed 9 bases, and the junction held 7 bases outside the gene matches. Germline lookup yields CDR1 KGHSH and CDR2 LQKENI.

This chain joins TRBV4-3 and TRBJ2-1; 9 bases line up with TRBD2. V dropped 1 base and J dropped 3; count of bases not matched to a gene: 1. The CDR3 runs to 15 residues. From germline, CDR1 is LGHNA and CDR2 YSLEER. The CDR3 coding sequence is TGCGCCAGCAGCCAAGGACTAGCGGTCTACAATGAGCAGTTCTTC. The encoded protein is CASSQGLAVYNEQFF.

This clone showed up just once. This chain uses TRBV5-6 with TRBJ1-2; the match to TRBD1 covers 7 bases. Germline loops: CDR1 SGHDT, CDR2 YYEEEE. Trimming at V came to 4 bases and at J to 2 bases, leaving 5 bases not matched to a gene. This CDR3 is 14 amino acids long. CDR3 nucleotide sequence: TGTGCCAGCAGCCGGTCGGACAGGAACTATGGCTACACCTTC. The encoded protein is CASSRSDRNYGYTF.

V gene TRBV15 combines with J gene TRBJ2-7; TRBD1 matches at 7 bases. The germline V gene has CDR1 LNHNV and CDR2 YYDKDF (reference sequence). V dropped 8 bases and J dropped 3; count of bases not matched to a gene: 4. The CDR3 sequence is 12 residues long. The CDR3 region is CATSDRFYEQYV. Written as DNA, the CDR3 is TGTGCCACCTCGGACAGGTTCTACGAGCAGTACGTC.

This chain joins TRBV6-2 or TRBV6-3 and TRBJ2-7, with a tentative D call TRBD1 (5 bases). V was trimmed by 5 bases and J by 8 bases, leaving 13 bases between them. The CDR3 runs to 12 residues. Germline V CDR1 and CDR2: MNHEY, SVGEGT. The CDR3 DNA follows: TGTGCCAGCAGTGGTGACAGTGGGCAGCAGTACGTC. It yields the protein CASSGDSGQQYV.

The V gene is TRBV6-2 or TRBV6-3, the J gene TRBJ2-2; 8 nucleotides agree with TRBD2. Trimming at V came to 6 bases and at J to 5 bases, leaving 8 bases not matched to a gene. CDR1 MNHEY and CDR2 SVGEGT come from the germline V gene. The CDR3 extends over 15 amino acids. The CDR3 sequence is CASSLTSAHTGELFF. The CDR3, as DNA: TGTGCCAGCAGCCTGACTAGCGCACATACCGGGGAGCTGTTTTTT.

In the case of this clone: Different DNA sequences within this sample yield the same CDR3. The gene calls are TRBV24-1 and TRBJ1-1; D gene unclear. CDR1 is KGHDR, CDR2 SFDVKD, per germline. This CDR3 has 13 amino acids. V was pared by 7 bases and J by 2 bases, with 10 bases between. In DNA form, the CDR3 reads TGTGCCACCAGCCTTGCGGGTAACACTGAAGCTTTCTTT. Amino acids: CATSLAGNTEAFF.

The genes are TRBV11-3 and TRBJ2-1; 9 bases are a match to TRBD2. Germline CDR1 reads SGHNT; CDR2 reads YENEEA. CDR3 size: 12 residues. The CDR3 protein is CGPSGKGNEQFF. In DNA, the CDR3 is TGTGGCCCTAGCGGGAAGGGGAATGAGCAGTTCTTC.

Note on this clone: The conserved final phenylalanine or tryptophan is absent from the CDR3, which likely points to a read error. The V gene is TRBV4-1, the J gene TRBJ1-2, with TRBD1 matching over 9 bases. The trim removed 2 bases at V and 2 bases at J, leaving 9 bases unmatched. This CDR3 has 17 amino acids. CDR1 and CDR2 (germline): MGHRA, YSYEKL. This CDR3 reads CASSQLNRGPPNYGYTL. CDR3 nucleotides: TGCGCCAGCAGCCAACTGAACAGGGGGCCCCCAAACTATGGCTACACCCTC.

The chain combines TRBV24-1 with TRBJ2-2; 7 positions agree with TRBD2. This CDR3 has 17 amino acids. Trimming at V came to 0 bases and at J to 4 bases, leaving 7 bases not matched to a gene. Germline CDR1 reads KGHDR; CDR2 reads SFDVKD. The CDR3: CATSDLHGGGFTGELFF. Here the CDR3 DNA reads TGTGCCACCAGTGATTTGCATGGCGGGGGTTTCACCGGGGAGCTGTTTTTT.

The V gene is TRBV12-5, the J gene TRBJ2-3; 8 bases map to TRBD2. This CDR3 region has 16 residues. V was clipped by 5 bases and J by 14 bases; unmatched bases: 21. CDR1 LGHNT and CDR2 FRNRAP come from the germline V gene. CDR3 sequence reads: CASGPILAGRGSWGYF. CDR3 sequence (DNA): TGTGCTAGTGGTCCAATTCTAGCGGGCCGTGGGTCCTGGGGGTATTTT.